The text below deals with one TCR beta chain. Its antigen remains unidentified. Per germline, CDR1 SQVTM and CDR2 ANQGSEA. The CDR3 runs 14 residues. V was pared by 6 bases and J by 5 bases, with 10 bases of the junction left unmatched. Sequenced by immunoSEQ multiplex PCR; TCRdb stores in-frame clones only, minus some. Among about 130,000 clones, more than 70% were seen once, and the ten largest hold more than 9%. This sample was included in a study of T cell responses to AZD1222 COVID-19 vaccine. Study observations and caveats: Spike was spanned by vaccine-associated CD4 TCRs, which were dominant at 160-218 and 743-854.

The chain joins TRBV29-1 to TRBJ1-1; 9 positions match TRBD1. The source is an adult in good health. The source material was peripheral blood, sampled on day 0 of AZD1222 vaccination. In DNA form, the CDR3 reads TGCAGCGTCGCCCACAGGGGGCGGGGGACTGAAGCTTTCTTT. It codes for CSVAHRGRGTEAFF.